The following is a T cell receptor (beta chain) sequence with its context. Its matching antigen is unknown. The sample is drawn from a study of a mutant IDH1 vaccine in newly diagnosed glioma. Study details: Previous care, which was radiotherapy, temozolomide, or both, most often involved both.

Trimming removed 1 base from V and 6 bases from J, with 16 bases in between. The CDR3 extends over 16 amino acids. Germline lookup yields CDR1 LNHDA and CDR2 SQIVND (reference sequence). Noted time point: baseline, week 1 (first vaccination visit). Treatment noted: pre-vaccination baseline after standard-of-care therapy. Clones were sequenced by immunoSEQ multiplex PCR, and TCRdb holds only the in-frame ones, with some missing. The top ten clones hold about 7.5% of a sample with 60,000 to 75,000 clones, around 79% of them seen once. Study findings and constraints: It seemed that pseudoprogression was not linked to changes in the top peripheral T cell clonotypes. Vaccination elicited immune responses in 93.3% of patients.

This TCR was recovered from a man in his fifties with glioma. The specimen was PBMCs, collected from a glioma patient treated with radiotherapy, temozolomide or both. This rearrangement joins TRBV19 to TRBJ2-1; D may correspond to TRBD1 or TRBD2 (6 bases each). The CDR3 sequence: CASSIVGGSVSNEQFF. The CDR3 DNA follows: TGTGCCAGTAGTATAGTAGGGGGGAGTGTATCCAATGAGCAGTTCTTC.